The 26 T cell receptor beta chains presented below share a single source sample, sequenced in a study of tumor-infiltrating lymphocytes in glioblastoma multiforme. Three nested ARM-PCR rounds with V-beta and C-beta primers built TCRB libraries. Each CDR3 protein gets one entry after TCRdb re-called the multiplex PCR reads with MiXCR. There are more than 9,000 distinct CDR3 sequences in the sample; around 71% occur only once, and about 53% lies in the top ten. The sequencing input was brain tumor tissue. All receptors derive from a male donor with glioblastoma.

Comment on this clonotype: The junction departs from the called germline gene at one end, perhaps through a read error. The chain combines TRBV11-2 with TRBJ2-1, with D possibly matching TRBD1 (6 bases). The CDR3 is made up of 13 amino acids. Germline V gene sequence: CDR1 SGHAT, CDR2 FQNNGV. CDR3 region: CASSLDRGSEQFF. CDR3 nucleotide sequence: TGTGCCAGCAGCCTAGATAGGGGGAGCGAGCAGTTCTTC.

As regards this clonotype: One junction end does not reproduce the germline sequence, and a read error may be involved. The V call is TRBV11-2, the J call TRBJ2-1; TRBD1 might be the D (6 bases). CDR3 length: 14 amino acids. Germline V CDR1 and CDR2: SGHAT, FQNNGV. CDR3 nucleotide sequence: TGCGCCGGCAGTTTAGTGGGACAAGCAAATGAGCAGTTCTTC. It is translated as CAGSLVGQANEQFF.

The sample holds a few counts of this clonotype. This sequence joins TRBV11-2 and TRBJ2-1; TRBD2 matches at 8 bases. Germline values: CDR1 SGHAT, CDR2 FQNNGV. CDR3 size: 13 residues. V shed 5 bases, J shed 9 bases, and the junction held 6 bases outside the gene matches. This chain's CDR3 is CASSQREIGEQFF. CDR3 sequence (DNA): TGTGCCAGCAGCCAGCGGGAGATCGGTGAGCAGTTCTTC.

The chain uses TRBV6-5 and TRBJ2-6; D perhaps matches TRBD1 (6 bases). The CDR3 runs to 17 residues. Germline CDR1 is MNHEY and CDR2 is SVGAGI. Trimming shortened V by 3 bases and J by 4 bases, and 16 bases separated the two germline ends. As DNA, the CDR3 is TGTGCCAGCAGTTATGTGGCAAGGGGGACCGGGGCCAACGTCCTGACTTTC. Its protein product is CASSYVARGTGANVLTF.

The rearrangement uses TRBV20-1 and TRBJ2-5; 10 bases fit TRBD2. The CDR3 is 14 residues long. Germline V gene lookup returns CDR1 DFQATT and CDR2 SNEGSKA (reference sequence). Losses at the gene ends were 4 bases for V and 5 bases for J; bases not matched to a gene: 7. Here the CDR3 reads CSATSIAGGETQYF. The CDR3 nucleotides are TGCAGTGCTACCTCCATAGCGGGAGGCGAGACCCAGTACTTC.

The chain employs TRBV20-1 and TRBJ2-5; 7 bases are a match to TRBD1. The CDR3 length is 13 residues. The germline V gene has CDR1 DFQATT and CDR2 SNEGSKA (reference sequence). V trimming: 5 bases; J trimming: 2 bases; junction bases outside the gene matches: 5. The CDR3 DNA sequence: TGCAGTGCTTTTGACAGGGTTCAAGAGACCCAGTACTTC. It codes for CSAFDRVQETQYF.

This clonotype was seen a single time. This could be a read error, since a much larger clone is one nucleotide away. The CDR3 DNA reads TGCAGCGGCCATGCCGGGGGGATCCAGTACTTC. Translated, it gives CSGHAGGIQYF. The chain uses TRBV29-1 and TRBJ2-5; the match to TRBD2 covers 7 bases. Germline V CDR1 and CDR2: SQVTM, ANQGSEA. J gave up 10 bases and V 7 bases, and 9 bases lay outside the gene matches. CDR3 length: 11 amino acids. Based on the CDR3 plus reference TRBV29-1 and TRBJ2-5, the full variable domain is SAVISQKPSRDICQRGTSLTIQCQVDSQVTMMFWYRQQPGQSLTLIATANQGSEATYESGFVIDKFPISRPNLTFSTLTVSNMSPEDSSIYLCSGHAGGIQYFGPGTRLLVL.

This clonotype was seen repeatedly, ten times or more. The chain joins TRBV5-4 to TRBJ1-3; 7 bases align to TRBD1. This CDR3 has 16 residues. With 0 bases clipped from V and 0 bases from J, the junction kept 3 bases outside the gene matches. The V gene's germline CDR1 is SGHNT and CDR2 YYREEE (reference sequence). In nucleotides, the CDR3 is TGTGCCAGCAGCTTGGTGGGACAGAACTCTGGAAACACCATATATTTT. Encoded protein: CASSLVGQNSGNTIYF.

This clonotype was observed a handful of times. The chain employs TRBV7-9 and TRBJ2-7, with TRBD2 matching over 8 bases. The ends lost 4 bases at V and 2 bases at J; junction bases unmatched: 19. The V gene's germline CDR1 is SEHNR and CDR2 FQNEAQ (reference sequence). This CDR3 is built from 19 residues. The CDR3 loop is CASSSDDMWRTSSPYEQYF. The DNA for the CDR3 is TGTGCCAGCAGCTCCGACGACATGTGGAGGACTAGCTCCCCCTACGAGCAGTACTTC. Full variable domain (remainder filled in from reference TRBV7-9 and TRBJ2-7): DTGVSQNPRHKITKRGQNVTFRCDPISEHNRLYWYRQTLGQGPEFLTYFQNEAQLEKSRLLSDRFSAERPKGSFSTLEIQRTEQGDSAMYLCASSSDDMWRTSSPYEQYFGPGTRLTVT.

This clonotype rates as medium-sized (0.01 to 0.1%). V and J are TRBV6-5 and TRBJ1-6; 8 bases map to TRBD1. The V segment lost 0 bases and the J segment 7 bases; nucleotides outside the gene matches: 2. The CDR3 has 15 amino acids. CDR1 MNHEY and CDR2 SVGAGI come from the germline V gene. CDR3 in DNA: TGTGCCAGCAGTTACTCGCAGGGGGCGAATTCACCCCTCCACTTT. It codes for CASSYSQGANSPLHF.

This clonotype was recorded many times. The V gene is TRBV10-3, the J gene TRBJ1-2; 7 bases map to TRBD1. CDR1 and CDR2 from the germline V gene are ENHRY and SYGVKD. The CDR3 extends over 17 amino acids. V was pared by 4 bases and J by 0 bases, with 11 bases of the junction left unmatched. CDR3 DNA: TGTGCCATCAGTGGGGGACAGACAATGACTACTAACTATGGCTACACCTTC. Protein sequence: CAISGGQTMTTNYGYTF.

As concerns this clonotype: One junction end does not reproduce the germline sequence, and a read error may be involved. The chain is built from TRBV24-1 and TRBJ2-6; D uncertain. Germline values: CDR1 KGHDR, CDR2 SFDVKD. This CDR3 has 16 residues. The CDR3 nucleotides read TGTGCCACCAGTGCTATCTCGACCTCTGGTGCCAACGTCCTGACTTTC. Amino acid sequence: CATSAISTSGANVLTF.

The chain uses TRBV6-5 and TRBJ2-1, with D maybe TRBD2 (6 bases). The CDR3 runs 17 residues. CDR1 MNHEY and CDR2 SVGAGI come from the germline V gene. V lost 3 bases, J lost 1 base, and 16 bases lay in between. The DNA for the CDR3 is TGTGCCAGCAGTTATGCTAGCGTGTTTAATTCCTACAATGAGCAGTTCTTC. Encoded protein: CASSYASVFNSYNEQFF.

On this clonotype itself: The junction departs from germline at one end; a sequencing error may be responsible. The rearrangement links TRBV6-5 to TRBJ2-5; no reliable D call. The CDR3 totals 13 residues. The germline V gene has CDR1 MNHEY and CDR2 SVGAGI. CDR3 residues: CVSSSTSLKTLYF. The CDR3 nucleotides are TGTGTCAGCAGTTCCACCAGCTTGAAGACCCTGTACTTC.

This clonotype was seen at least ten times. The V call is TRBV7-9, the J call TRBJ2-1; TRBD2 aligns across 13 bases. Germline CDR1 reads SEHNR; CDR2 reads FQNEAQ (reference sequence). The V and J ends lost 1 base and 8 bases, in that order; junction bases with no gene match: 5. CDR3 length equals 16 residues. The CDR3 bases are TGTGCCAGCAGCTTAGGACTAGCGGGAGGCCTCGATGAGCAGTTCTTC. Its protein product is CASSLGLAGGLDEQFF.

Points on this clonotype: An end of the junction does not agree with germline; a read error may underlie this. The chain is built from TRBV29-1 and TRBJ2-7, with 7 bases aligning to TRBD2. The germline gives CDR1 SQVTM, CDR2 ANQGSEA. This CDR3 has 14 amino acids. This chain's CDR3 is CSVNGASGFYKQYF. CDR3 bases: TGCAGCGTGAATGGCGCTAGCGGATTCTACAAGCAATACTTC.

There are many counts of this clonotype. The J gene is TRBJ1-2, the V gene TRBV7-2; TRBD1 aligns across 9 bases. CDR3 length equals 15 residues. The V gene end was trimmed by 5 bases and the J gene end by 4 bases; junction bases not matched to a gene: 8. CDR1 and CDR2 (germline): SGHTA, FQGNSA. CDR3 loop: CASSAQGALGYGYTF. CDR3 bases: TGTGCCAGCAGCGCACAGGGGGCGCTGGGCTATGGCTACACCTTC.

As for this clonotype: An end of the junction does not agree with germline; a read error may underlie this. The chain employs TRBV29-1 and TRBJ1-6, with 7 bases that match TRBD1. Germline V gene data show CDR1 as SQVTM and CDR2 as ANQGSEA. This CDR3 comprises 13 residues. CDR3 in DNA: TGCAACGTTGCCAGGGACAGAGAATCGCCCCTCCGCTTT. Translated, it gives CNVARDRESPLRF.

This chain links TRBV11-2 with TRBJ2-1; D is possibly TRBD2 (6 bases). Germline V gene lookup returns CDR1 SGHAT and CDR2 FQNNGV. With 0 bases removed from V and 4 bases from J, the gap between germline ends came to 16 bases. This CDR3 is 17 amino acids long. CDR3 sequence reads: CASSLDGVGLLYNEQFF. The CDR3 bases are TGTGCCAGCAGCTTAGACGGGGTGGGACTGCTGTACAATGAGCAGTTCTTC.

A remark on this clonotype: The junction departs from the called germline gene at one end, perhaps through a read error. The chain joins TRBV6-6 to TRBJ2-5; 7 nucleotides agree with TRBD2. CDR1 is MNHNY, CDR2 SVGAGI, per germline (reference sequence). The CDR3 covers 16 residues. The CDR3 DNA sequence: TGTGCCAGCAGAGATACTGGGAAACCTGGGGGGGAGACCCAGTACTTT. This translates into CASRDTGKPGGETQYF.

This clonotype is hyperexpanded (1% or more) by share. V and J are TRBV20-1 and TRBJ1-6; the D is unclear. V lost 1 base, J lost 7 bases, and 14 bases lay in between. Germline-derived CDR1 and CDR2 are DFQATT and SNEGSKA (reference sequence). The CDR3 contains 15 residues. CDR3 residues: CSARGRGSVNSPLHF. CDR3 coding DNA: TGCAGTGCTAGAGGGCGGGGTTCCGTGAATTCACCCCTCCACTTT.

The genes are TRBV7-8 and TRBJ1-4, with 7 positions matching TRBD1. Germline V gene lookup returns CDR1 SGHVS and CDR2 FQNEAQ. CDR3 length: 16 residues. With 4 bases clipped from V and 7 bases from J, the junction kept 12 bases outside the gene matches. As DNA, the CDR3 is TGTGCCAGCAGCTCCGACAACAGGGGCGGGTTTGAAAAACTGTTTTTT. Translating gives CASSSDNRGGFEKLFF.

Regarding this clonotype: The junction departs from germline at one end; a sequencing error may be responsible. V and J are TRBV29-1 and TRBJ2-1; tentative D call: TRBD1 (6 bases). The CDR3 is made up of 14 amino acids. Germline CDR1 reads SQVTM; CDR2 reads ANQGSEA. CDR3: CSVGGRQSGNEQFF. The CDR3 DNA reads as TGCAGCGTTGGGGGGCGGCAGAGTGGCAATGAGCAGTTCTTT.

This sequence joins TRBV11-2 and TRBJ2-1; maybe TRBD1 (5 bases). Germline-derived CDR1 and CDR2 are SGHAT and FQNNGV. V gave up 5 bases and J gave up 10 bases, with 12 bases separating them. This CDR3 contains 12 residues. The CDR3 spells CASSPDSAEQFF. CDR3 sequence (DNA): TGTGCCAGCAGCCCAGACAGTGCCGAGCAGTTCTTC.

The rearrangement links TRBV11-2 to TRBJ2-1; no firm D call. The CDR3 spans 14 residues. The V and J ends lost 5 bases and 12 bases respectively, with 20 bases between them. Germline V lookup: CDR1 SGHAT, CDR2 FQNNGV. In DNA form, the CDR3 reads TGTGCCAGCAGCACCGGACGCCCGATTAGGGTGCAGTTCTTC. As protein: CASSTGRPIRVQFF.

With regard to this clonotype: This clone may be a read error of a much larger clone one base away. V and J are TRBV5-1 and TRBJ1-2; D unresolved. There are 12 residues in the CDR3. Germline CDR1 SGHRS, CDR2 YFSETQ. CDR3 residues: CASSPDGKGYAF. CDR3 DNA sequence: TGCGCCAGCAGCCCGGACGGGAAAGGCTACGCCTTC.